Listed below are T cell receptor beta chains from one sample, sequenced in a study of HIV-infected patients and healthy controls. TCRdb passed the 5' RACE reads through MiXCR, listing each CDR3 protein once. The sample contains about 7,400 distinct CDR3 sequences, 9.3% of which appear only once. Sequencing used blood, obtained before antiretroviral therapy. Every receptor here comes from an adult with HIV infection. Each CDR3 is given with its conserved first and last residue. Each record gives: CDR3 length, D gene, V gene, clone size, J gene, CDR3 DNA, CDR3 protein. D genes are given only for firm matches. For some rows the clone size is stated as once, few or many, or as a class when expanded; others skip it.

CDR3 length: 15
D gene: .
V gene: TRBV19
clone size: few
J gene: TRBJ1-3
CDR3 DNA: TGTGCCAGTACCCATGGGGATTCCTCTGGAAACACCATATATTTT
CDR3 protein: CASTHGDSSGNTIYF

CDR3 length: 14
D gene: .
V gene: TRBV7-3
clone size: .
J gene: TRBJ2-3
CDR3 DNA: TGTGCCAGCAGCCTGACTCCCCACACAGATACGCAGTATTTT
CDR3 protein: CASSLTPHTDTQYF

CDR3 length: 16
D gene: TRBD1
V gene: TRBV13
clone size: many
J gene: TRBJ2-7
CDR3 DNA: TGTGCCAGCAGCGGGCCCGGGACAGGGGGCTTCTACGAGCAGTACTTC
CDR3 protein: CASSGPGTGGFYEQYF

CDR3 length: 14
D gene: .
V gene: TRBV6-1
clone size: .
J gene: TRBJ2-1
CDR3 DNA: TGTGCCAGCAGTCAGGGAGGGACATACAATGAGCAGTTCTTC
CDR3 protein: CASSQGGTYNEQFF

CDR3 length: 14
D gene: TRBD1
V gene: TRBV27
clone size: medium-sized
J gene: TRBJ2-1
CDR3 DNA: TGTGCCAGCAGTTTCCGGGACAGGGAGAATGAGCAGTTCTTC
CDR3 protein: CASSFRDRENEQFF

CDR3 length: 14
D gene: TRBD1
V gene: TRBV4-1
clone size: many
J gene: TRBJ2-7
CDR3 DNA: TGCGCCAGCAGCCAACCGGGACAGGGCTACGAGCAGTACTTC
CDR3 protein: CASSQPGQGYEQYF

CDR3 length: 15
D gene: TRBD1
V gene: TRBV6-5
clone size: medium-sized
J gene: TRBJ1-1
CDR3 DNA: TGTGCCATCCTTACCGGGACAGGAGCGAACACTGAAGCTTTCTTT
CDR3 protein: CAILTGTGANTEAFF

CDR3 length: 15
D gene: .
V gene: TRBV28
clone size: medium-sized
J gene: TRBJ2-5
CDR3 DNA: TGTGCCAGCAGTTTCGAGAGGACAATCCAAGAGACCCAGTACTTC
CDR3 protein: CASSFERTIQETQYF

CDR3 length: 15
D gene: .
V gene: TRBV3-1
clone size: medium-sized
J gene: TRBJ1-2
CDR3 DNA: TGTGCCAGCAGCCAAAAAGCGACAGTAAACTATGGCTACACCTTC
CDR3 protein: CASSQKATVNYGYTF

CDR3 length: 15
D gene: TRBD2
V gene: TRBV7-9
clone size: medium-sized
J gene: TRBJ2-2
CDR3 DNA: TGTGCCAGCAGTCCTAGCGGGGGGAACACCGGGGAGCTGTTTTTT
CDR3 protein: CASSPSGGNTGELFF

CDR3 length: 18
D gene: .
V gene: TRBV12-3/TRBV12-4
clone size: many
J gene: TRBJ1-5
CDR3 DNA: TGTGCCAGCAGTCGCAGAGGTCAAGGTGGAGGGGGGAATCAGCCCCAGCATTTT
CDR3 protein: CASSRRGQGGGGNQPQHF

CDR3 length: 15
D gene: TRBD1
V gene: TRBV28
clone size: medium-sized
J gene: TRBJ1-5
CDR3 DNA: TGTGCCAGCAGTTACAGGGGTTTCGACAATCAGCCCCAGCATTTT
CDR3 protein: CASSYRGFDNQPQHF

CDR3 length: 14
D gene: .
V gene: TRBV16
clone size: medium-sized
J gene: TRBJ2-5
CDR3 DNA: TGTGCCAGCAGCCAATCGGGGGCGATGGAGACCCAGTACTTC
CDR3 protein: CASSQSGAMETQYF

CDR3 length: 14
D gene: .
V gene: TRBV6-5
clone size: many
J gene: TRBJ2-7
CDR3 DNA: TGTGCCAGCAGTCTCCCGGGACACAAATACGAGCAGTACTTC
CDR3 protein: CASSLPGHKYEQYF

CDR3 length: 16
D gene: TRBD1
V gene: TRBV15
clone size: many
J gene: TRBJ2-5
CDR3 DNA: TGTGCCACCAGCAGAGACCGGGACAGGGGAAGGGAGACCCAGTACTTC
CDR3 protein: CATSRDRDRGRETQYF

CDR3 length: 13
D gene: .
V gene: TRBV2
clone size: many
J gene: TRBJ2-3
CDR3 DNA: TGTGCCGGATATTTCCCTAGCACAGATACGCAGTATTTT
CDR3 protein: CAGYFPSTDTQYF

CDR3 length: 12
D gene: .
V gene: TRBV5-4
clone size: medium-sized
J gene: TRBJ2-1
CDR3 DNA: TGTGCCAGCAGCTTGTTGCACAATGAGCAGTTCTTC
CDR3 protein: CASSLLHNEQFF